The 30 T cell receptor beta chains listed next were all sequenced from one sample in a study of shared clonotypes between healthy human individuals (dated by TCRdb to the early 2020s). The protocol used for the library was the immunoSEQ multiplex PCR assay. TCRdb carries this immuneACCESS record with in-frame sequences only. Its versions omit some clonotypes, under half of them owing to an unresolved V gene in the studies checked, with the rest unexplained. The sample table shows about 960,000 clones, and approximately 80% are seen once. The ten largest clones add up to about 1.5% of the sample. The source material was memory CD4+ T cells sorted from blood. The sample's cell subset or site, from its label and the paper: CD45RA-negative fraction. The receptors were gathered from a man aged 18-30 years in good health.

Here the CDR3 reads CASSRGAGKNTEAFF. The CDR3 region has the DNA TGTGCCAGCAGCAGGGGGGCGGGAAAGAACACTGAAGCTTTCTTT. The chain uses TRBV2 and TRBJ1-1, with 7 nucleotides matching TRBD1. V was clipped by 6 bases and J by 1 base; unmatched bases: 8. The CDR3 length is 15 residues. Germline loops: CDR1 SNHLY, CDR2 FYNNEI.

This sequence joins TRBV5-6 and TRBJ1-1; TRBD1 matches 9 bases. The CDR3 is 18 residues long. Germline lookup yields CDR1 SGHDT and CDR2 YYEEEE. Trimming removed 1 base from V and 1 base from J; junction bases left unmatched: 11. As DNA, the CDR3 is TGTGCCAGCAGCTTGACAGGTTGGACAGGGGCTGGGAACACTGAAGCTTTCTTT. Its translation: CASSLTGWTGAGNTEAFF.

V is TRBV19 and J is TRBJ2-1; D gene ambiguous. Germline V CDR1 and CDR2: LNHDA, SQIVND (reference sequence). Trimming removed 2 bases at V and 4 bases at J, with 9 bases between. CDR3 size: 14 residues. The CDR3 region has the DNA TGTGCCAGTAGTATAAACTTCTTATACAATGAGCAGTTCTTC. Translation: CASSINFLYNEQFF.

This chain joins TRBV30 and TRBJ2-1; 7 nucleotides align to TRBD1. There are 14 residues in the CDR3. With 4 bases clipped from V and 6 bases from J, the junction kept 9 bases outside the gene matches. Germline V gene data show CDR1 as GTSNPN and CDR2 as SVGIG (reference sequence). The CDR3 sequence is CAWTEGRQGNEQFF. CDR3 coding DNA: TGTGCCTGGACCGAGGGGAGACAGGGCAATGAGCAGTTCTTC.

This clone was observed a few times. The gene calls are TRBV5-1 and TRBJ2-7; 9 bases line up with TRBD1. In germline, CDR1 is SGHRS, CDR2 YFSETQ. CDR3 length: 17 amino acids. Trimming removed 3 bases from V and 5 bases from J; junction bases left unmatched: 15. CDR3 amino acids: CASSSAPPGQGGHEQYF. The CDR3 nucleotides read TGCGCCAGCAGCTCAGCCCCGCCGGGACAGGGTGGCCACGAGCAGTACTTC. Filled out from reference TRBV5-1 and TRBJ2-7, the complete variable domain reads KAGVTQTPRYLIKTRGQQVTLSCSPISGHRSVSWYQQTPGQGLQFLFEYFSETQRNKGNFPGRFSGRQFSNSRSEMNVSTLELGDSALYLCASSSAPPGQGGHEQYFGPGTRLTVT.

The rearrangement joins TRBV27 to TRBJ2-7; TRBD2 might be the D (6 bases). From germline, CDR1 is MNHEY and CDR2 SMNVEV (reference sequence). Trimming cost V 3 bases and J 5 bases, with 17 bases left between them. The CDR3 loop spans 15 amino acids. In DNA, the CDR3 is TGTGCCAGCAGTTTGGCGGCCGGCGGGATCCACGAGCAGTACTTC. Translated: CASSLAAGGIHEQYF.

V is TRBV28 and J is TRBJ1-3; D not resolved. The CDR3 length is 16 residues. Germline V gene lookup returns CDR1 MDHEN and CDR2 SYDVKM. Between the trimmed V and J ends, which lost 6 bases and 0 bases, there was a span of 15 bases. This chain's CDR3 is CASSPRGEGSGNTIYF. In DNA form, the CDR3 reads TGTGCCAGCAGCCCCCGCGGGGAGGGCTCTGGAAACACCATATATTTT.

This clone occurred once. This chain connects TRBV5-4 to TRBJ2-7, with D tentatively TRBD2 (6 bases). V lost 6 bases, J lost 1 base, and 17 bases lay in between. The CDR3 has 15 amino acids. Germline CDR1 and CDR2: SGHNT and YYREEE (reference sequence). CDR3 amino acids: CASTQTGTGSYEQYF. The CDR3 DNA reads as TGTGCCAGCACCCAGACCGGGACTGGGTCCTACGAGCAGTACTTC.

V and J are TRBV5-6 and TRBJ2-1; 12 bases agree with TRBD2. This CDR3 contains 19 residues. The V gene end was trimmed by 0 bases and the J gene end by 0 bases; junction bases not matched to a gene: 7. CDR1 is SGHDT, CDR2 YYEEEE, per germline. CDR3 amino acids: CASSLELAGGRSSYNEQFF. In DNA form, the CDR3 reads TGTGCCAGCAGCTTGGAGCTAGCGGGGGGGAGGAGCTCCTACAATGAGCAGTTCTTC.

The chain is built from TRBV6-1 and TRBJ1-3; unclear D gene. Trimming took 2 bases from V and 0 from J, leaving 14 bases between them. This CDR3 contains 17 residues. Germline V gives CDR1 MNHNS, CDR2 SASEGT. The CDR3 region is CASSEKWTSNSGNTIYF. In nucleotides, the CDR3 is TGTGCCAGCAGTGAAAAGTGGACGTCCAACTCTGGAAACACCATATATTTT.

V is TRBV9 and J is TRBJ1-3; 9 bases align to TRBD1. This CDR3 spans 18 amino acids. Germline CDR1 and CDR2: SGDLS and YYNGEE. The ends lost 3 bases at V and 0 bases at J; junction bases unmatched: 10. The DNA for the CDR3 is TGTGCCAGCAGCGCGGCCGGGACAGGGTTTAGCTCTGGAAACACCATATATTTT. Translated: CASSAAGTGFSSGNTIYF.

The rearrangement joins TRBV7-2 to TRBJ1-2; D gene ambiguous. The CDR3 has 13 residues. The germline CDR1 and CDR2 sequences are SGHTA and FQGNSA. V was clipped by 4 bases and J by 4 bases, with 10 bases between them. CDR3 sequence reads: CASSSYAAYGYTF. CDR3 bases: TGTGCCAGCAGCTCCTACGCGGCCTATGGCTACACCTTC.

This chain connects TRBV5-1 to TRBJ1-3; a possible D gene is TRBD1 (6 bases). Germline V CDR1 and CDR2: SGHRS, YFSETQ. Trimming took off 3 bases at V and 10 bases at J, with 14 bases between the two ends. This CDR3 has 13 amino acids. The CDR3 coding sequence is TGCGCCAGCAGCTCTTCCCCGGGACAAACCATATATTTT. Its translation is CASSSSPGQTIYF.

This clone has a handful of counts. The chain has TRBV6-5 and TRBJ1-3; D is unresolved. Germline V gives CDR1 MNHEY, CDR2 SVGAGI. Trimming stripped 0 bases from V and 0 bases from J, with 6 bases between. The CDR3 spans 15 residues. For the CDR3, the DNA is TGTGCCAGCAGTTACTCACGGAACTCTGGAAACACCATATATTTT. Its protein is CASSYSRNSGNTIYF.

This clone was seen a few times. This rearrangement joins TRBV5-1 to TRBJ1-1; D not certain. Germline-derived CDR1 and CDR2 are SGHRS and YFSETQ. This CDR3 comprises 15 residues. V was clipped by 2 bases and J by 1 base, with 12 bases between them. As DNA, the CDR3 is TGCGCCAGCAGCTTCCGCGCAGGAGCGAACACTGAAGCTTTCTTT. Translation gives CASSFRAGANTEAFF.

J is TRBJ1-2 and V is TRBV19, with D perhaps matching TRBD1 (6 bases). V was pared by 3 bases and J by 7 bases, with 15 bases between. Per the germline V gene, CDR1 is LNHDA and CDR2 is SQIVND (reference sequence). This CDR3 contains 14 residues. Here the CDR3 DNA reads TGTGCCAGTAGTATGATAAACAGGGAGTCTGGCTACACCTTC. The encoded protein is CASSMINRESGYTF.

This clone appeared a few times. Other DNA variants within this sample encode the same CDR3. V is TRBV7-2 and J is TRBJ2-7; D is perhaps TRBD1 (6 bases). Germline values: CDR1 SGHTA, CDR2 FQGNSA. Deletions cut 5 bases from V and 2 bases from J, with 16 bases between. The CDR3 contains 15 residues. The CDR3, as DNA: TGTGCCAGCAGCCCTGGGGCAGGGGCCACCTACGAGCAGTACTTC. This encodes CASSPGAGATYEQYF.

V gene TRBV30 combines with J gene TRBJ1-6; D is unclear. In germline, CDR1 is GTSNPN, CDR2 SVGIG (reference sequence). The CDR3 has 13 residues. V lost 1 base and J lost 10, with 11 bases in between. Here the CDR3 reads CAWSEGRVSPLHF. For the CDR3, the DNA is TGTGCCTGGAGTGAAGGCCGGGTCTCACCCCTCCACTTT.

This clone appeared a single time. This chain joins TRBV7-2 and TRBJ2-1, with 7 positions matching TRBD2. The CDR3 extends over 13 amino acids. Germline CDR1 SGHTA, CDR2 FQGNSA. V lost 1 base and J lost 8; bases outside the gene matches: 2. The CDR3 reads CASSLGGSDEQFF. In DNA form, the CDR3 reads TGTGCCAGCAGCTTAGGCGGGAGCGATGAGCAGTTCTTC.

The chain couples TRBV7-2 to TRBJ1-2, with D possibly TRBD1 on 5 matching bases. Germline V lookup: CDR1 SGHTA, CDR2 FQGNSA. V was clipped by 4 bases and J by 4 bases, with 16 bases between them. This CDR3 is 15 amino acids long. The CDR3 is CASSSNGAGSYGYTF. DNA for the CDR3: TGTGCCAGCAGCTCCAACGGGGCAGGGAGCTATGGCTACACCTTC.

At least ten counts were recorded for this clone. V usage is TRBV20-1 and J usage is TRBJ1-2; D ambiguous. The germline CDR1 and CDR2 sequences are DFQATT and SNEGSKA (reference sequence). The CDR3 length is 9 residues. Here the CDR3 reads CRAGSGYTF. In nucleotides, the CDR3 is TGCAGAGCCGGTAGTGGCTACACCTTC.

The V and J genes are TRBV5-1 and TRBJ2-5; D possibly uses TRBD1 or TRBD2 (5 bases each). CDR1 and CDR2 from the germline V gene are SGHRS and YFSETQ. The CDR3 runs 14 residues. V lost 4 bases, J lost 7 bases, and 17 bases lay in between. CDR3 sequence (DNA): TGCGCCAGCAGCCCCTACGGAGATGGGGGGACCCAGTACTTC. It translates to CASSPYGDGGTQYF.

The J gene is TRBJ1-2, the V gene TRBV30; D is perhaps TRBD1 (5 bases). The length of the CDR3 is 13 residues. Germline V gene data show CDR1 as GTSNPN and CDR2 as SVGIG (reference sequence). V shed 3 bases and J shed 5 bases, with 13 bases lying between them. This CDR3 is CAWRPGGRYGYTF. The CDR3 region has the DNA TGTGCCTGGAGACCTGGGGGTCGTTATGGCTACACCTTC.

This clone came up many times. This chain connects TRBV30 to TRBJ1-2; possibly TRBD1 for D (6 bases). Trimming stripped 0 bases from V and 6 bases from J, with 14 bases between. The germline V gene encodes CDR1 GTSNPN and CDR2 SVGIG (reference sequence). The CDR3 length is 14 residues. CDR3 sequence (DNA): TGTGCCTGGAGTGTACGGCAGGGGTCGGATGGCTACACCTTC. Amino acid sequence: CAWSVRQGSDGYTF.

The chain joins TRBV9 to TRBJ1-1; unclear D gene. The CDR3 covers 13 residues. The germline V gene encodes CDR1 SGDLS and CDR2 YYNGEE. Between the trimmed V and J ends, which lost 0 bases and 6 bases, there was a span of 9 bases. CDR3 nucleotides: TGTGCCAGCAGCGTAGACCCCGTGGCTGAAGCTTTCTTT. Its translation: CASSVDPVAEAFF.

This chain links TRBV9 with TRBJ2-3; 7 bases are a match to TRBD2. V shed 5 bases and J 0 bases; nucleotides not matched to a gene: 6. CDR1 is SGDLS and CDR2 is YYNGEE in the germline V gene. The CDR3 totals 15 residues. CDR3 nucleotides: TGTGCCAGCAGGAAGGATAGCGGGAGCACAGATACGCAGTATTTT. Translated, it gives CASRKDSGSTDTQYF.

CDR3 coding DNA: TGCGCCAGCAGCTTGGACGTCAACAATGAGCAGTTCTTC. Its translation is CASSLDVNNEQFF. The genes are TRBV5-1 and TRBJ2-1; D is ambiguous. The CDR3 loop spans 13 amino acids. V lost 0 bases and J 5 bases, leaving 6 bases between the germline ends. CDR1 and CDR2 (germline): SGHRS, YFSETQ.

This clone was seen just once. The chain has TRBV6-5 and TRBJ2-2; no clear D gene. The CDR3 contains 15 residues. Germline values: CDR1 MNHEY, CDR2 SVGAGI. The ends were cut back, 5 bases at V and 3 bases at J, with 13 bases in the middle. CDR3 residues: CASSVMDGYTGELFF. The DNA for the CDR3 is TGTGCCAGCAGTGTGATGGACGGCTACACCGGGGAGCTGTTTTTT.

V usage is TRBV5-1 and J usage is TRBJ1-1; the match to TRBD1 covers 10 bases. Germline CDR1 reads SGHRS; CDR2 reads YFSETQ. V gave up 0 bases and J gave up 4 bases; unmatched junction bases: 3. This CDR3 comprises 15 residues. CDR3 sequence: CASSLGRTGGTEAFF. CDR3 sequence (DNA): TGCGCCAGCAGCTTGGGCAGGACAGGGGGCACTGAAGCTTTCTTT.

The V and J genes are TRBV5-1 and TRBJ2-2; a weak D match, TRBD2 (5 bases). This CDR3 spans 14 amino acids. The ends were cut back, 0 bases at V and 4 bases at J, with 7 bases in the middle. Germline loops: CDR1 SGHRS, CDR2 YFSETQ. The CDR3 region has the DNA TGCGCCAGCAGCTTGGGTCGGGGCACCGGGGAGCTGTTTTTT. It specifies CASSLGRGTGELFF.